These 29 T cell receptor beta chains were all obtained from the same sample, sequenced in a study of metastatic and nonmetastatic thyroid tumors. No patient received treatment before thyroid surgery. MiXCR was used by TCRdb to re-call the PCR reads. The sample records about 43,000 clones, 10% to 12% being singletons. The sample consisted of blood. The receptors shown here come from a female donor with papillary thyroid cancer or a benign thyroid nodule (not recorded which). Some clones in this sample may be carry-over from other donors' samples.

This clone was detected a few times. DNA of the CDR3: TGTGCCAGCAGTTCGGTTGGGGACCCCGGGGAGCTGTTTTTT. Translating it yields CASSSVGDPGELFF. The chain couples TRBV27 to TRBJ2-2; possibly TRBD1 or TRBD2 for D (5 bases each). Trimming took 4 bases from V and 6 from J, leaving 12 bases between them. Germline values: CDR1 MNHEY, CDR2 SMNVEV (reference sequence). The CDR3 extends over 14 amino acids.

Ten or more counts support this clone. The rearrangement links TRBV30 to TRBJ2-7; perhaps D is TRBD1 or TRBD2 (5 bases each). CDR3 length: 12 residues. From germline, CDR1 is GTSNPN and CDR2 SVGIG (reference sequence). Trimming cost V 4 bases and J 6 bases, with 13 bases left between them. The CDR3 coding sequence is TGTGCCTGGACGGGCGAGGGGTCCGAGCAGTACTTC. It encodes CAWTGEGSEQYF.

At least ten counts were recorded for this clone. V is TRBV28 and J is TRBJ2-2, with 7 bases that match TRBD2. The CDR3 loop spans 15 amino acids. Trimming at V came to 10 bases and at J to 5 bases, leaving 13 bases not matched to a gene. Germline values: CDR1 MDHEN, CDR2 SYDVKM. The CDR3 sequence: CATRGRGRGTGELFF. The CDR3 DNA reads TGTGCCACCCGTGGCCGGGGGAGGGGAACCGGGGAGCTGTTTTTT. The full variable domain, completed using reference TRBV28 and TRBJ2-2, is DVKVTQSSRYLVKRTGEKVFLECVQDMDHENMFWYRQDPGLGLRLIYFSYDVKMKEKGDIPEGYSVSREKKERFSLILESASTNQTSMYLCATRGRGRGTGELFFGEGSRLTVL.

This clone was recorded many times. The CDR3, as DNA: TGCGCCAGCAGCCATACTGGGGGAGCCGGAAACACCATATATTTT. This translates into CASSHTGGAGNTIYF. V gene TRBV4-1 combines with J gene TRBJ1-3; tentative D call: TRBD1 (5 bases). Trimming removed 3 bases at V and 4 bases at J, with 13 bases between. CDR1 is MGHRA, CDR2 YSYEKL, per germline. This CDR3 comprises 15 residues.

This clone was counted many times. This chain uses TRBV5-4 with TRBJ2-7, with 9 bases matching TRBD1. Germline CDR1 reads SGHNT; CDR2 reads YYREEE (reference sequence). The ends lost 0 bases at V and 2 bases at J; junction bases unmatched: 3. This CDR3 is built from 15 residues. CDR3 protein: CASSLGWTGAYEQYF. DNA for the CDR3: TGTGCCAGCAGCTTGGGTTGGACAGGGGCCTACGAGCAGTACTTC. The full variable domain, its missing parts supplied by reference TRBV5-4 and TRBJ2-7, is ETGVTQSPTHLIKTRGQQVTLRCSSQSGHNTVSWYQQALGQGPQFIFQYYREEENGRGNFPPRFSGLQFPNYSSELNVNALELDDSALYLCASSLGWTGAYEQYFGPGTRLTVT.

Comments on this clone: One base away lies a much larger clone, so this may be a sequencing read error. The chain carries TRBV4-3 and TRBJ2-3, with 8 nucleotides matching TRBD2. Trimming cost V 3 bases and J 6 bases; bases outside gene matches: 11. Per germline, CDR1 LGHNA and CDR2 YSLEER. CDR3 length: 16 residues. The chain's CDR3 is CASSHEWGTRRDTQYF. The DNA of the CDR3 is TGCGCCAGCAGCCATGAGTGGGGGACTAGAAGGGATACGCAGTATTTT.

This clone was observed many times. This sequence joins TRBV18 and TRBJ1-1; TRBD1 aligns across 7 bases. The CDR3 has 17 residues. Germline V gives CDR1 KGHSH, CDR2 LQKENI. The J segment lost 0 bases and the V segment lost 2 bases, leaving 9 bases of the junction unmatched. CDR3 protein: CASSPISQGVLNTEAFF. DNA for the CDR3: TGTGCCAGCTCACCAATTTCCCAGGGGGTATTGAACACTGAAGCTTTCTTT.

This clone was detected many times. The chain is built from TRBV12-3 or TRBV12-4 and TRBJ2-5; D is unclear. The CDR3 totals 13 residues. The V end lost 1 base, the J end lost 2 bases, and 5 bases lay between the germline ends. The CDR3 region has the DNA TGTGCCAGCAGTTTAGTAGTGCAAGAGACCCAGTACTTC. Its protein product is CASSLVVQETQYF.

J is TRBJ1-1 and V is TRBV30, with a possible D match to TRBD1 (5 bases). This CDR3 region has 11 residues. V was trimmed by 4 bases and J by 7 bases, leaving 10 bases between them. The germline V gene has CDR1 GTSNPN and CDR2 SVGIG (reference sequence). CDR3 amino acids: CAWMITGEAFF. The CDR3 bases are TGTGCCTGGATGATAACAGGTGAAGCTTTCTTT.

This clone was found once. The chain's CDR3 is CASSISGLPLYGYTF. CDR3 nucleotides: TGTGCCAGCAGCATCTCGGGCCTTCCCCTTTATGGCTACACCTTC. The chain is built from TRBV11-1 and TRBJ1-2, with no clear D. V was clipped by 5 bases and J by 5 bases, with 18 bases between them. This CDR3 has 15 residues. Per the germline V gene, CDR1 is SGHAT and CDR2 is FQDESV (reference sequence).

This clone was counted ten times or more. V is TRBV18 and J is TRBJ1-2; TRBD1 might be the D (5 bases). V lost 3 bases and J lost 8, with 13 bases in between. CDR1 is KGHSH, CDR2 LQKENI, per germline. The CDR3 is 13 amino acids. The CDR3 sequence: CASSPALGDGYTF. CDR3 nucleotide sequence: TGTGCCAGCTCACCCGCCTTAGGGGACGGCTACACCTTC. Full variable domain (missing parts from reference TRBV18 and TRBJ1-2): NAGVMQNPRHLVRRRGQEARLRCSPMKGHSHVYWYRQLPEEGLKFMVYLQKENIIDESGMPKERFSAEFPKEGPSILRIQQVVRGDSAAYFCASSPALGDGYTFGSGTRLTVV.

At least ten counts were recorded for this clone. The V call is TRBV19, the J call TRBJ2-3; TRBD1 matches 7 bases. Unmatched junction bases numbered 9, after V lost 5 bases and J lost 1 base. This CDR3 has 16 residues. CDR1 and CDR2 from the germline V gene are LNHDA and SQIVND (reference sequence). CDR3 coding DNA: TGTGCCAGTAGTGTGAACAGGGGTGTAGGCACAGATACGCAGTATTTT. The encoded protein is CASSVNRGVGTDTQYF.

CDR3 sequence: CASSSRVQETQYF. For the CDR3, the DNA is TGTGCCAGCAGCTCCAGGGTCCAAGAGACCCAGTACTTC. The chain couples TRBV7-2 to TRBJ2-5, with D tentatively TRBD1 (5 bases). Trimming left V 4 bases short and J 1 base short, with 7 bases between. The CDR3 consists of 13 residues. Germline V gives CDR1 SGHTA, CDR2 FQGNSA.

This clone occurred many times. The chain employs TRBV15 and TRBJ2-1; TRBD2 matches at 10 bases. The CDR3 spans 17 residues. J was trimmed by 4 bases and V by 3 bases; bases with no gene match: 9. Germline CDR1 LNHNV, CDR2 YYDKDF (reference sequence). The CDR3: CATSSPSSGSNYNEQFF. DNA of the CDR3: TGTGCCACCAGCAGTCCCTCTAGCGGGAGTAATTACAATGAGCAGTTCTTC.

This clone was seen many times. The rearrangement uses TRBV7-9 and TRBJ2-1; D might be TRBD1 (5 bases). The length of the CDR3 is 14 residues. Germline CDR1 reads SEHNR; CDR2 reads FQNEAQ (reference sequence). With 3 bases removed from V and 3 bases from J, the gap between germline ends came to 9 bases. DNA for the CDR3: TGTGCCAGCAGCTTGGACACCAACTACAATGAGCAGTTCTTC. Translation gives CASSLDTNYNEQFF. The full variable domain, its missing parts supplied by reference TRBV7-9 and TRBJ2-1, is DTGVSQNPRHKITKRGQNVTFRCDPISEHNRLYWYRQTLGQGPEFLTYFQNEAQLEKSRLLSDRFSAERPKGSFSTLEIQRTEQGDSAMYLCASSLDTNYNEQFFGPGTRLTVL.

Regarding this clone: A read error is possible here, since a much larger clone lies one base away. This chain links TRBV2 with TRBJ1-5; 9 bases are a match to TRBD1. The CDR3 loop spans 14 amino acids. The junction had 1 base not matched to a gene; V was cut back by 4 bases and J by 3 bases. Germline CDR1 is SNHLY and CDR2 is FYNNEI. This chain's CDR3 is CASSGTGVNQPQHF. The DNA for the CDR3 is TGTGCCAGCAGTGGGACAGGGGTCAATCAGCCCCAGCATTTT.

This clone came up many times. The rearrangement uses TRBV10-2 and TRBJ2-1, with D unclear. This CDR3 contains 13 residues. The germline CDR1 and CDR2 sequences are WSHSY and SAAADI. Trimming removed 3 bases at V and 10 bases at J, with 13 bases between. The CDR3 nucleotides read TGCGCCAGCAGTGACTCCCGAGGTAACGAGCAGTTCTTC. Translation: CASSDSRGNEQFF.

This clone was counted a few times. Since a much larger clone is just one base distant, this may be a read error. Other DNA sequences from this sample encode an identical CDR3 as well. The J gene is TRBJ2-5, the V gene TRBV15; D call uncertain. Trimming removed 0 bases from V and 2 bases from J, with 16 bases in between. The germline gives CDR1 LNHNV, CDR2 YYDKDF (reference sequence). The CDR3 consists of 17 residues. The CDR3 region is CATSRDPPSGRQETQYF. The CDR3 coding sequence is TGTGCCACCAGCAGAGATCCTCCGTCAGGACGGCAAGAGACCCAGTACTTC.

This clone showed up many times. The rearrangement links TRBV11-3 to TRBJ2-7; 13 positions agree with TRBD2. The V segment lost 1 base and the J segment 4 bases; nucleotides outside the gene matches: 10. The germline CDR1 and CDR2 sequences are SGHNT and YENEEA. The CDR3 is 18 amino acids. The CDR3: CASSLVLAGGPRMYEQYF. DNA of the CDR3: TGTGCCAGCAGCTTAGTACTAGCGGGAGGGCCAAGGATGTACGAGCAGTACTTC.

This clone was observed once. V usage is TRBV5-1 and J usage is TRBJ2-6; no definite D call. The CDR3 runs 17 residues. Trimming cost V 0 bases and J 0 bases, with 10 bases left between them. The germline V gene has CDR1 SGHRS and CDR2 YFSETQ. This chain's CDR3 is CASSLGVGVSGANVLTF. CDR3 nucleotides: TGCGCCAGCAGCTTGGGGGTTGGGGTCTCTGGGGCCAACGTCCTGACTTTC.

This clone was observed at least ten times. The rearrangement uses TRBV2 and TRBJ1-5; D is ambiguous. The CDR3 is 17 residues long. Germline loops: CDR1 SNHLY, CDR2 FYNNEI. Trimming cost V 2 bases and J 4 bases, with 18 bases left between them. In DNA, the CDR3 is TGTGCCAGCAGTGAAACCGGCCGACGACGGGTTAATCAGCCCCAGCATTTT. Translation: CASSETGRRRVNQPQHF.

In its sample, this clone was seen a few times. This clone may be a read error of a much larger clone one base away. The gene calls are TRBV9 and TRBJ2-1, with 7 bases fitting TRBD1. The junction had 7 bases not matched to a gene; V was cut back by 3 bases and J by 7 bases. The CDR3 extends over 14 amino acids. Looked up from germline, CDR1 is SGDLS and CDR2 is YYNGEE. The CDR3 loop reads CASSAGRGPNEQFF. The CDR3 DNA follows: TGTGCCAGCAGCGCAGGTAGGGGGCCGAATGAGCAGTTCTTC.

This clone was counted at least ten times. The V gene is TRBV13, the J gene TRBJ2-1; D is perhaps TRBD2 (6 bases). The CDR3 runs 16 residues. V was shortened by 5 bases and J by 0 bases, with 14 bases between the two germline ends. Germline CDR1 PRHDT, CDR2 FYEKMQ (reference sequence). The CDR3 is CASSPNSGDSYNEQFF. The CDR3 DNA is TGTGCCAGCAGCCCTAATAGCGGTGACTCCTACAATGAGCAGTTCTTC.

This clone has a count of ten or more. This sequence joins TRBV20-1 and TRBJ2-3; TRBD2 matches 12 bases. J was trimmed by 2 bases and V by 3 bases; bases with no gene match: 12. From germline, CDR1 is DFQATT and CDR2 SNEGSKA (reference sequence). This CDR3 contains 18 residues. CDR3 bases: TGCAGTGCTAGCGGAGCTAGCGGGAGGGCACGAAACACAGATACGCAGTATTTT. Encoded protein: CSASGASGRARNTDTQYF.

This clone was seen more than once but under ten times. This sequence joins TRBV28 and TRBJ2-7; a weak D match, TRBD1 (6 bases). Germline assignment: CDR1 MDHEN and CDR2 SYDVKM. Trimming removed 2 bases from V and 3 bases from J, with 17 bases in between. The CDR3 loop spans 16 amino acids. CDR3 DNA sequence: TGTGCCAGCAGTTTAGTTTTCTGTGGACAGAACTACGAGCAGTACTTC. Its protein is CASSLVFCGQNYEQYF.

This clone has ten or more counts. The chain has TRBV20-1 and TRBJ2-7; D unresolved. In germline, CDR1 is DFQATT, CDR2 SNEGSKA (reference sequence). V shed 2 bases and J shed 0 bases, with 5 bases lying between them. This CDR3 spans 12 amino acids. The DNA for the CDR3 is TGCAGTGCTAGACTCGCCTCCTACGAGCAGTACTTC. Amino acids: CSARLASYEQYF.

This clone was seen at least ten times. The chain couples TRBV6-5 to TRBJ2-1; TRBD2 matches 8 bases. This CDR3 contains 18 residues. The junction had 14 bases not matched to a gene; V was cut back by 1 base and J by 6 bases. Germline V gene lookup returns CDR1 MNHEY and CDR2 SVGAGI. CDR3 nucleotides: TGTGCCAGCAGTTACTGGGACGCGGGGCTGCGGGAGGTCAATGAGCAGTTCTTC. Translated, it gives CASSYWDAGLREVNEQFF.

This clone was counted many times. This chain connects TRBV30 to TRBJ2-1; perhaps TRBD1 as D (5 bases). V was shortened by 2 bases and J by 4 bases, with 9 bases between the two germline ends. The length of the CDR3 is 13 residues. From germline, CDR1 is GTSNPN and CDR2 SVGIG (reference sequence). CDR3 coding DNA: TGTGCCTGGAGTAGGGGTCCATACAATGAGCAGTTCTTC. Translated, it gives CAWSRGPYNEQFF.

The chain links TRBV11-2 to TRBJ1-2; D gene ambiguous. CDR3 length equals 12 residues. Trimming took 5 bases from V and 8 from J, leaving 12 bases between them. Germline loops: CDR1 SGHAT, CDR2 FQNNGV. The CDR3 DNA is TGTGCCAGCAGCGGCAACGTGGACGGCTACACCTTC. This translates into CASSGNVDGYTF.